Listed below are T cell receptor beta chains from one sample, sequenced in a study of shared clonotypes between healthy human individuals. Produced via immunoSEQ multiplex PCR; TCRdb's table is partial and in-frame only. The sample contains over 400,000 clones, roughly 80% of which appear only once. What was sequenced was PBMCs. The source is a middle-aged woman in good health. Some clones in this sample may be carry-over from other donors' samples. Each CDR3 is given without its conserved first and last residue. Fields, in order: J gene, D gene, V gene, CDR3 protein. D genes are given only for firm matches.

>TRBJ2-7|TRBD2|TRBV4-1
ASSQRGREHEQY
>TRBJ2-1|-|TRBV28
ASTLGRYNEQF
>TRBJ2-1|TRBD2|TRBV18
ASSPAGDSEQF
>TRBJ2-1|TRBD2|TRBV7-2
ASSLVKLAANEQF
>TRBJ1-5|TRBD1|TRBV7-2
ASSDRQGSHSNQPQH
>TRBJ1-5|TRBD1|TRBV28
ASSLRQGAGNQPQH
>TRBJ2-7|TRBD1|TRBV19
ASSLNGQGAYEQY
>TRBJ2-2|TRBD2|TRBV19
ASRTTSGTVGELF
>TRBJ2-5|-|TRBV5-1
ASSLDGGAYATQY
>TRBJ1-2|-|TRBV7-2
ASSLTPGYDGYT
>TRBJ2-1|-|TRBV2
ASNQRGISYNEQF
>TRBJ2-6|-|TRBV5-6
ASSRGRSTGANVLT
>TRBJ2-1|TRBD2|TRBV28
ASSPPGLEGVRNEQF
>TRBJ2-4|-|TRBV18
ASSPGVAKNIQY
>TRBJ2-1|TRBD2|TRBV4-3
ASSSRLAGGHNEQF
>TRBJ1-5|-|TRBV6-5
ASTLTAYSNQPQH
>TRBJ2-2|-|TRBV29-1
SVEGGWTNTGELF
>TRBJ2-2|-|TRBV2
ASSVRQNTGELF
>TRBJ1-1|TRBD1|TRBV7-3
ASSPGQITEAF
>TRBJ2-7|-|TRBV9
ASSPPGGASYEQY
>TRBJ1-2|TRBD1|TRBV10-3
AISEPGTGTKVNYGYT
>TRBJ1-5|-|TRBV28
ASTPTSGHQPQH
>TRBJ2-2|-|TRBV5-4
ASSLEGTAGELF
>TRBJ2-2|-|TRBV18
ASSPRINTGELF
>TRBJ2-2|-|TRBV6-1
ASSEDPGVWGGELF
>TRBJ2-2|-|TRBV7-3
ASSNAGPNTGELF
>TRBJ1-1|-|TRBV7-3
ASSTLGPNTEAF
>TRBJ1-5|TRBD1|TRBV7-9
ASSPIGQVGQPQH
>TRBJ2-7|TRBD1|TRBV7-2
ASSLAQTGAAYEQY
>TRBJ2-7|TRBD2|TRBV7-2
ASSSRRGGRGAYEQY
>TRBJ2-3|TRBD2|TRBV18
ASSSREAGADTQY
>TRBJ1-1|TRBD1|TRBV5-1
ASSIQGQESTEAF
>TRBJ1-5|-|TRBV10-3
AISESGGRGQPQH
>TRBJ2-6|TRBD1|TRBV2
ASSERTGNSGANVLT
>TRBJ2-2|-|TRBV6-5
ASSGRENTGELF
>TRBJ2-2|-|TRBV5-1
ASRFAVGGELF
>TRBJ1-2|TRBD1|TRBV6-4
ASSVNPLGTGGSGYT
>TRBJ2-2|TRBD1|TRBV5-8
ASSLTQGGSTGELF
>TRBJ2-1|-|TRBV15
ATSRPQREEQF
>TRBJ2-1|TRBD1|TRBV7-3
ASSLRTGNEQF
>TRBJ2-5|-|TRBV5-4
ASSLEAGDETQY
>TRBJ2-3|TRBD1|TRBV5-1
ASSSGQPIDTQY
>TRBJ1-2|-|TRBV7-9
ASSLATGIGYGYT
>TRBJ2-2|-|TRBV7-2
ASRVGGAGVGELF
>TRBJ2-3|TRBD2|TRBV19
ATSGLAESTDTQY